This TCR beta chain was captured by sequencing in a study of shared clonotypes between healthy human individuals. Only CD45RO-negative cells positively selected for CCR7 counted as naive CD8 cells, so terminally differentiated effector memory CD45RA+ cells were excluded. The protocol was immunoSEQ multiplex PCR, while the TCRdb copy is restricted to in-frame clones and leaves out a portion. The sample lists about 2.1 million clones, 85% to 95% occurring once. V was shortened by 4 bases and J by 2 bases, with 13 bases between the two germline ends. The CDR3 contains 14 residues. Looked up from germline, CDR1 is SGDLS and CDR2 is YYNGEE.

The J gene is TRBJ2-7, the V gene TRBV9; D is ambiguous. This clonotype originated in a man between 18 and 29 years old in good health. Some clones in this sample may be carry-over from other donors' samples. Sample: naive CD8+ T cells from PBMCs. This CDR3 is CASSLTSRAYEQYF. CDR3 DNA: TGTGCCAGCAGCCTAACTTCGCGAGCCTACGAGCAGTACTTC.